This paragraph reports one T cell receptor beta chain. Clones were read by immunoSEQ multiplex PCR, and TCRdb kept only the in-frame ones, dropping some. The table has 300,000 or so clones, roughly 87% seen once. CDR1 is MNHEY, CDR2 SMNVEV, per germline (reference sequence). The CDR3 totals 14 residues. J lost 4 bases, V lost 6 bases, and 3 bases had no gene match. This entry is derived from a study of blood T cell repertoires in COVID-19. Study summary: T cells, B-cell-depleted T cells, or PBMCs provided the cDNA or gDNA that served as material.

The sequence was collected from a man in his forties or fifties with active or convalescent COVID-19. The chain links TRBV27 to TRBJ1-2; 12 nucleotides agree with TRBD1. The sample was peripheral blood. This chain's CDR3 is CASSPGQGAYGYTF. The DNA of the CDR3 is TGTGCCAGCAGCCCGGGACAGGGGGCCTATGGCTACACCTTC.